This T cell receptor (beta chain) was retrieved from a study of cytomegalovirus exposure and HLA in healthy donors. Study-level points and caveats: Presence/absence comparisons presumed near-even sequencing depth among donors. V- and J-gene trimming in TCR beta was tied to a missense DCLRE1C variant by an analysis performed later. Exclusion as indistinguishable affected some V segments, including TRBV6-2 and TRBV6-3. In an earlier analysis, about 87% or about 30%: the productive usage of most TCR beta V segments.

Worth noting for this clone: Antigen: not known.

With 60 Vbeta and 13 Jbeta primers, the PCR was carried out. Data came from immunoSEQ multiplex PCR; TCRdb stores just in-frame clones and leaves some out. Counted here are 95,000 to 150,000 clones, approximately 72% occurring once; the ten biggest clones make up more than 1.5%. The germline CDR1 and CDR2 sequences are SGHNT and YYREEE (reference sequence). The CDR3 sequence is 15 residues long. Trimming took 0 bases from V and 5 from J, leaving 11 bases between them. Sequenced material: PBMCs. The J gene is TRBJ2-2, the V gene TRBV5-4; maybe TRBD1 (7 bases). The origin of this receptor is a young man in good health and CMV-seronegative. CDR3 sequence reads: CASSLVAGGTGELFF. The CDR3 DNA follows: TGTGCCAGCAGCTTGGTGGCAGGGGGGACCGGGGAGCTGTTTTTT.